This TCR beta chain is drawn from a study of cytomegalovirus exposure and HLA in healthy donors. As for the study in general: HLA-typed donors contributed some 85 million unique TCRs, which were held in an early data release. Study-level points and caveats: There were reportedly fewer N-insertions in an Asian-associated ancestry cluster than the roughly 610-donor mean, in a later analysis. A later analysis linked a missense DCLRE1C variant to TCR beta V- and J-gene trimming.

Points on this clone: Its antigen is unknown.

PCR employed 60 Vbeta and 13 Jbeta primers. Clones were read by immunoSEQ multiplex PCR, and TCRdb kept only the in-frame ones, dropping some. The data show approximately 110,000 clones, with 65% to 80% seen just once and roughly 13% held by the top ten. Looked up from germline, CDR1 is SQVTM and CDR2 is ANQGSEA. This CDR3 has 17 amino acids. V gave up 5 bases and J gave up 4 bases; unmatched junction bases: 18. This receptor was taken from a woman between 40 and 50 years old in good health and CMV-seropositive. V is TRBV29-1 and J is TRBJ1-2; 8 bases match TRBD1. Sequenced sample: PBMCs. The DNA for the CDR3 is TGCAGCGTTTCAACCCGGTCAGGGGGCCCAGAACCCTATGGCTACACCTTC. Translating gives CSVSTRSGGPEPYGYTF.